This T cell receptor (beta chain) is drawn from a study of vaccination effects on CD4 cells after COVID-19 (dated by TCRdb to 2022 to 2024). Concerning the study at large: Each participant got two doses of an mRNA SARS-CoV-2 vaccine, either BNT162b2 or mRNA-1273. The study compared SARS-CoV-2 spike-specific CD4+ TCR repertoires before and after mRNA vaccination in COVID-19 convalescent patients and infection-naive vaccine recipients. The full study included over 8 COVID-19 convalescent patients and several SARS-CoV-2-naive healthy vaccine recipients. In the study, cultures from other donors were sequenced using the Oncomine TCR Beta short-read assay on an Illumina iSeq 100. Results the study describes overall, beyond this receptor: Both infection-induced and vaccine-induced clones contracted markedly at late post-vaccination timepoints, which is consistent with waning T cell responses. The study was limited by a small number of convalescent patients and lacked early post-infection timepoints. In healthy vaccine recipients, vaccine-induced clones were almost all SARS-CoV-2 mono-reactive, with only 1 of 255 being cross-reactive with common cold coronaviruses.

On this clone: Its antigen is not yet known. Base quality data are lacking; no much larger clone is found one base away.

To identify antigen-specific CD4+ T cell clonotypes by their expansion, the ViraFEST assay first stimulated PBMC with viral peptide pools and then applied TCR sequencing. After less than eleven days of culture, CD4+ T cells were isolated with the EasySep CD4+ T cell isolation kit. None of the healthy vaccine recipients had a prior SARS-CoV-2 infection, which was confirmed by nucleocapsid antibody tests that came back negative both before and after vaccination. Around 2 million PBMC per well were cultured in IMDM with about 4.5% human AB serum, 10 IU/ml IL-2 and gentamicin, plus 10 ug/ml peptides. Half of the culture medium was replaced with fresh IL-2-containing medium on days 3 and 7. Unless noted otherwise, every peptide stimulation condition was grown in triplicate wells. PBMC were separated from whole blood using Ficoll-Paque Plus gradient centrifugation and were then either cryopreserved at -140C or used fresh. The overlapping peptide pools covered the spike proteins of SARS-CoV-2 and of the common cold coronaviruses HCoV-NL63, HCoV-OC43 and HCoV-229E. The QIAamp micro DNA kit was used to extract genomic DNA from the cultured CD4+ T cells.

Library prep was done by the immunoSEQ multiplex PCR assay. DNA from the cultured, isolated CD4+ T cells was subjected to TCR beta CDR3 sequencing. In the paper's pipeline: Non-productive TCR sequences were discarded, and reads were trimmed to the CDR3 region, with only CDR3s of 7 or more amino acids retained. The MANAFEST web app was used to pick out antigen-specific clonotypes by comparing their expansion in peptide wells with that in reference cultures. Positive clones required FDR<0.05 expansion versus reference and all other wells, odds ratio above 5, and frequency above 0.1% in two replicate wells. A clonotype was called cross-reactive if it was significantly expanded both in SARS-CoV-2 spike wells and in at least one common cold coronavirus spike condition. Levenshtein distance calculated with the stringdist R package was used to assess CDR3 similarity, and unrooted trees were constructed with ape in R 3.6.1. TCRdb retrieved this table from immuneACCESS and kept in-frame rearrangements only. Not all clones are present; in checked studies, unresolved V genes account for under half, and no reason is known for the remainder. That table furnishes V, J and clone size, whereas the DNA furnished D and trimming. Here the sample has 71,000 or so clones; approximately 70% occur a single time. The ten top clones hold 4% of the sample.

This TCR derives from a human donor who received a COVID-19 vaccine. The source material was CD4+ T cells from PBMCs cultured with HCoV-OC43 spike peptides, sampled before COVID-19 vaccination. According to the study, the label for this sample's cell subset or site signals: HCoV-OC43 spike overlapping peptide pool stimulation.

CDR3 reads: CSVHPTGGEQFF. The sequence in DNA is TGCAGCGTTCATCCTACAGGTGGTGAGCAGTTCTTC. The rearranged segments are TRBV29-1 and TRBJ2-1, and the D gene may be TRBD1, 5 bases matching. In the germline V gene, CDR1 corresponds to SQVTM and CDR2 to ANQGSEA. A distance of 14 bases separates the germline ends of V and J, which lose 5 bases and 9 bases respectively. The CDR3 covers 12 residues, taking in both the cysteine and the phenylalanine. This entry keeps only the CDR3 DNA: 36 bases, framed from base 1.